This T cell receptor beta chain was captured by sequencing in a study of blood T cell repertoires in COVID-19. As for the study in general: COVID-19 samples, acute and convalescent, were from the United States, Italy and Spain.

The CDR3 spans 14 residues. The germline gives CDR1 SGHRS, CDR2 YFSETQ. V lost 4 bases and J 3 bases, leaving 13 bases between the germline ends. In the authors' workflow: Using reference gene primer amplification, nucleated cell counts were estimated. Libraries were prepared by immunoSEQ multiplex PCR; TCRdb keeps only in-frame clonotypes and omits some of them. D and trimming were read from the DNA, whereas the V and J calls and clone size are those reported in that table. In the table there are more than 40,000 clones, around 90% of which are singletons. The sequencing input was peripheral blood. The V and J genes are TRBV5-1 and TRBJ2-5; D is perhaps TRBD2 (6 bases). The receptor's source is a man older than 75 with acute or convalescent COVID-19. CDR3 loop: CASSAGWGEETQYF. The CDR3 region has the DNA TGCGCCAGCAGCGCTGGCTGGGGGGAAGAGACCCAGTACTTC.